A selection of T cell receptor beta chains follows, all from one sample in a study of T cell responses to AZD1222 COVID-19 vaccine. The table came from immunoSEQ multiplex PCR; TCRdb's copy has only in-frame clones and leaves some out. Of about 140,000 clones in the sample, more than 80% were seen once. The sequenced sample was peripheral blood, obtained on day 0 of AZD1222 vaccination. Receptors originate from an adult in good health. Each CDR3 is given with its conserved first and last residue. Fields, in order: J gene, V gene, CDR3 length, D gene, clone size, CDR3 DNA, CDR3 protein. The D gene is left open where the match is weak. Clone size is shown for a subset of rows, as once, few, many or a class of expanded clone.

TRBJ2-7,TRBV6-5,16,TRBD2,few,TGTGCCAGCAGTTACTCCCCGGCGGGAGGACCCTACGAGCAGTACTTC,CASSYSPAGGPYEQYF
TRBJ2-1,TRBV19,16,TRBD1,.,TGTGCCAGTAGTACTAGAGGGACAGGGGGAACGGGTGAGCAGTTCTTC,CASSTRGTGGTGEQFF
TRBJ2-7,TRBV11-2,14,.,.,TGTGCCAGCAGCCCCGGGTACAGATCCTACGAGCAGTACTTC,CASSPGYRSYEQYF
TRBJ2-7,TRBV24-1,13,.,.,TGTGCCACCAGTGATCCAGGTTTTGGCGAGCAGTACTTC,CATSDPGFGEQYF
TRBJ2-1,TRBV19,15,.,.,TGTGCCAGTAGCCCGCCTGGGGGCCCCTACAATGAGCAGTTCTTC,CASSPPGGPYNEQFF
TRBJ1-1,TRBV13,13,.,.,TGTGCCAGCAGCTTTGGCCCGAACACTGAAGCTTTCTTT,CASSFGPNTEAFF
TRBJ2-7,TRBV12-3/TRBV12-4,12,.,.,TGTGCCAGCCGTGGGGGTCCGTACGAGCAGTACTTC,CASRGGPYEQYF
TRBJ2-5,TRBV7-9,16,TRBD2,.,TGTGCCAGCAGCTTAGGTCTAGCGGGGGGTCGAGAGACCCAGTACTTC,CASSLGLAGGRETQYF
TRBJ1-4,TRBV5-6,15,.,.,TGTGCCAGCAGCGCCGGGACTATTACAAGTGAAAAACTGTTTTTT,CASSAGTITSEKLFF
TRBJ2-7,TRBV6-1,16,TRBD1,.,TGTGCCAGCAGTGAAATGGGGACAGTGCAAGGCTACGAGCAGTACTTC,CASSEMGTVQGYEQYF
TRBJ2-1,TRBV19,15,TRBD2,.,TGTGCCAGTAGTATACAGCGGGGGGGCAACAATGAGCAGTTCTTC,CASSIQRGGNNEQFF
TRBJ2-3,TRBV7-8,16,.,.,TGTGCCAGCAGCCCAGGACAAGCCCGTAGCACAGATACGCAGTATTTT,CASSPGQARSTDTQYF
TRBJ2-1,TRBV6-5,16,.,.,TGTGCCAGCAGTTACTCAACTAGCCCGTCGGGGAATGAGCAGTTCTTC,CASSYSTSPSGNEQFF
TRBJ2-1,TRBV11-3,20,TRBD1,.,TGTGCCAGCAGCTTAGATCTCTCGGCAGTAGGGACAGGGGCTGACAATGAGCAGTTCTTC,CASSLDLSAVGTGADNEQFF
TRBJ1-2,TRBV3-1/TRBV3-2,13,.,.,TGTGCCAGCAGCCAAGTAGATTCCTATGGCTACACCTTC,CASSQVDSYGYTF
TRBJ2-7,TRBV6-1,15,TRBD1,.,TGTGCCAGCAGTGAAATTAAAGGGGGCCCCTACGAGCAGTACTTC,CASSEIKGGPYEQYF
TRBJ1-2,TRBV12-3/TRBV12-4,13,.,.,TGTGCCAGCAGTTTCGGGACGGACTATGGCTACACCTTC,CASSFGTDYGYTF
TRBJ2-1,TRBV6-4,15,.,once,TGTGCCAGCAGCCAACCGGGGAGTGCTTACAATGAGCAGTTCTTC,CASSQPGSAYNEQFF
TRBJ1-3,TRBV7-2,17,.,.,TGTGCCAGCAGCTTAGTCTCCGGGACAACCTCTGGAAACACCATATATTTT,CASSLVSGTTSGNTIYF
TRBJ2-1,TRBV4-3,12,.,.,TGCGCCAGCAGCCACAGGGTGAATGAGCAGTTCTTC,CASSHRVNEQFF
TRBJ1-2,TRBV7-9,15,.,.,TGTGCCAGCAGCTTAGGGGACACCTTTAACTATGGCTACACCTTC,CASSLGDTFNYGYTF
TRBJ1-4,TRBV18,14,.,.,TGTGCCAGCACCTCGCAGGCCCGGAATGAAAAACTGTTTTTT,CASTSQARNEKLFF
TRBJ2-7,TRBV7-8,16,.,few,TGTGCCAGCAGCTTGGGCGGGGCTCCAAGCTCCTACGAGCAGTACTTC,CASSLGGAPSSYEQYF
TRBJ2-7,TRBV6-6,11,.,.,TGTGCCAGCAGTCCCCGCTACGAGCAGTACTTC,CASSPRYEQYF
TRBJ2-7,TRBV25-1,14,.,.,TGTGCCAGCAGTGATCCTAGGCGTCCCTACGAGCAGTACTTC,CASSDPRRPYEQYF
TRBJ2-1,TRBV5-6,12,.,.,TGTGCCAGCAGCTTGGAAGGGTATGAGCAGTTCTTC,CASSLEGYEQFF
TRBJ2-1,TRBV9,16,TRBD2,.,TGTGCCAGCAGCAAACGACTAGCGGGACCCTACAATGAGCAGTTCTTC,CASSKRLAGPYNEQFF
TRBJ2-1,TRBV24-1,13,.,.,TGTGCCACCAGTGATGCCAGGGGCTATGAGCAGTTCTTC,CATSDARGYEQFF
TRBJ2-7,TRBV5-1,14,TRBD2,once,TGCGCCAGCAGCTTATCGGGGGGTAGCTACGAGCAGTACTTC,CASSLSGGSYEQYF
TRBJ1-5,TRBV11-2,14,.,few,TGTGCCAGCAGCCTCGGGACACATGCGGAGCCCCAGCATTTT,CASSLGTHAEPQHF
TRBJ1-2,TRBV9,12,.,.,TGTGCCAGCAGCGTAGAATATTGGGGCTACACCTTC,CASSVEYWGYTF
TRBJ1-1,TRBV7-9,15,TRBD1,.,TGTGCCAGCAGCTTAGAAGACGGCCAGGGGGGGTATGCTTTCTTT,CASSLEDGQGGYAFF
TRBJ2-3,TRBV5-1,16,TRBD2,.,TGCGCCAGCAGCTTGGCCTTTGCGGGGGACACAGATACGCAGTATTTT,CASSLAFAGDTDTQYF
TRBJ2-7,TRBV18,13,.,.,TGTGCCAGCTCACCAGGGCTAGACTACGAGCAGTACTTC,CASSPGLDYEQYF
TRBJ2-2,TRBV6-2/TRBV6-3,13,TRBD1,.,TGTGCCAGCAGTGGACAGGTCACCGGGGAGCTGTTTTTT,CASSGQVTGELFF
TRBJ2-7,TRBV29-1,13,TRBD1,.,TGCAGCGTCGGGACAGGGCGAGTCTACGAGCAGTACTTC,CSVGTGRVYEQYF
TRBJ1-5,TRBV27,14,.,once,TGTGCCAGCAGTTTTTCGGGGGTTGGTCAGCCCCAGCATTTT,CASSFSGVGQPQHF
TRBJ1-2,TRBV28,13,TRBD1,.,TGTGCCAGCACTTCGGGAGGGGGCAACGGCTACACCTTC,CASTSGGGNGYTF
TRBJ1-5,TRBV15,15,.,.,TGTGCCACCAGCAGAGATCTCGGCGGAGGTCAGCCCCAGCATTTT,CATSRDLGGGQPQHF
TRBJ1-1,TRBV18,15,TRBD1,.,TGTGCCAGCTCACTACAGGGGGCGCGGTACACTGAAGCTTTCTTT,CASSLQGARYTEAFF
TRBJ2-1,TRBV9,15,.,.,TGTGCCAGCAGCGTAGCCGGGGCATTCTACAATGAGCAGTTCTTC,CASSVAGAFYNEQFF
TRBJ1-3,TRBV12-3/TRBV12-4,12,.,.,TGTGCCAGCTCAATCTCTGGAAACACCATATATTTT,CASSISGNTIYF
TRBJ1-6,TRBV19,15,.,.,TGTGCCAGTAGTACAGGGGTCTCCTATAATTCACCCCTCCACTTT,CASSTGVSYNSPLHF
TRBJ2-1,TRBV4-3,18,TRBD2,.,TGCGCCAGCAGCCAAGGGGTGACTAGCGGGAGGCTGAGGAATGAGCAGTTCTTC,CASSQGVTSGRLRNEQFF
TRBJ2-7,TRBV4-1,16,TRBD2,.,TGCGCCAGCAGCCAAGGGAGAACAGGACTAGGGGACGAGCAGTACTTC,CASSQGRTGLGDEQYF
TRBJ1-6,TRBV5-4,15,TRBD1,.,TGTGCCAGCAGCTTGCGGACAGGGAATAATTCACCCCTCCACTTT,CASSLRTGNNSPLHF
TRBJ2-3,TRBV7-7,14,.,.,TGTGCTAGCGGACCAGGGACTAGCACAGATACGCAGTATTTT,CASGPGTSTDTQYF
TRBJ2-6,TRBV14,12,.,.,TGTGCCAGCAGCCATCTAACCAACGTCCTGACTTTC,CASSHLTNVLTF
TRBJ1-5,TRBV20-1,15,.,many,TGCAGTGCTAGTTCGGGGGCGGGTGTCGATCAGCCCCAGCATTTT,CSASSGAGVDQPQHF
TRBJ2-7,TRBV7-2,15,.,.,TGTGCCAGCAGCTTACATCCCGTCGCGGTCGCCGAGCAGTACTTC,CASSLHPVAVAEQYF
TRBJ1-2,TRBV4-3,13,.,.,TGCGCCAGCAGCCAAGTAGGGACGCACGGCTACACCTTC,CASSQVGTHGYTF
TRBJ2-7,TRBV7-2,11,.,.,TGTGCCAGCAGCCTCTCCTACGAGCAGTACTTC,CASSLSYEQYF
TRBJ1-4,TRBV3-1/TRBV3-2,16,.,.,TGTGCCAGCAGTTTCGCCTCGAAGGGGGATTTAGGAAAACTGTTTTTT,CASSFASKGDLGKLFF
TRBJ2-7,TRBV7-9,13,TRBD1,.,TGTGCCAGCAGACCCGGGACAGGGTACGAGCAGTACTTC,CASRPGTGYEQYF
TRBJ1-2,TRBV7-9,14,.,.,TGTGCCAGCAGCTTAATCGCAAGTAACTATGGCTACACCTTC,CASSLIASNYGYTF
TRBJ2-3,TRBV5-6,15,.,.,TGTGCCAGCAGCTTGAGGACAGTCATCACAGATACGCAGTATTTT,CASSLRTVITDTQYF
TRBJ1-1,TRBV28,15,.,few,TGTGCCAGTCGACGGGGGGGCAAAAGTTCCGCTGAAGCTTTCTTT,CASRRGGKSSAEAFF
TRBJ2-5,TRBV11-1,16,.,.,TGTGCCAGCAGCTCCCCCTTAGGGGGGAGAGGAGAGACCCAGTACTTC,CASSSPLGGRGETQYF
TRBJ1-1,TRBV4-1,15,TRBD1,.,TGCGCCAGCAGCCATTGGGACAGGGCTGACACTGAAGCTTTCTTT,CASSHWDRADTEAFF
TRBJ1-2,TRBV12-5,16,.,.,TGTGCTAGTGGTTTGGTAGGACAGATAGCTAACTATGGCTACACCTTC,CASGLVGQIANYGYTF